Listed here are 6 T cell receptor beta chains from one sample, sequenced in a study of T cell responses to AZD1222 COVID-19 vaccine. This table comes from immunoSEQ multiplex PCR, and its TCRdb copy is limited to in-frame clones, with some not included. The table records about 150,000 clones, 88% of them present only once. The sequenced sample was peripheral blood, obtained on day 0 of AZD1222 vaccination. The receptors shown here come from an adult in good health.

The gene calls are TRBV14 and TRBJ1-2; unclear D gene. V was shortened by 0 bases and J by 2 bases, with 13 bases between the two germline ends. This CDR3 spans 16 amino acids. Germline V gene sequence: CDR1 SGHDN, CDR2 FVKESK. CDR3 residues: CASSQDSTAQNYGYTF. CDR3 bases: TGTGCCAGCAGCCAAGATTCCACAGCCCAAAACTATGGCTACACCTTC.

The gene calls are TRBV28 and TRBJ1-2; D may be TRBD1 (5 bases). The CDR3 runs to 13 residues. V was trimmed by 2 bases and J by 4 bases, leaving 8 bases between them. CDR1 is MDHEN, CDR2 SYDVKM, per germline. The CDR3 DNA reads as TGTGCCAGCAGTTTAGCAGGGATCTATGGCTACACCTTC. It translates to CASSLAGIYGYTF.

This clone was seen just once. CDR3 amino acids: CASSSHRGSTDEQFF. CDR3 sequence (DNA): TGCGCCAGCAGCTCTCACAGGGGGTCCACCGATGAGCAGTTCTTC. The chain joins TRBV5-1 to TRBJ2-1, with TRBD1 matching 8 bases. The CDR3 is 15 residues long. Germline V gene lookup returns CDR1 SGHRS and CDR2 YFSETQ. J gave up 8 bases and V 3 bases, and 10 bases lay outside the gene matches.

The chain recombines TRBV2 with TRBJ2-7, with D possibly TRBD2 on 6 matching bases. The V gene lost 7 bases and the J gene lost 0 bases, with 10 bases spanning the gap. Germline V gene data show CDR1 as SNHLY and CDR2 as FYNNEI. The length of the CDR3 is 13 residues. The CDR3, as DNA: TGTGCCAGCAATAGGGACTTCTCCTACGAGCAGTACTTC. This translates into CASNRDFSYEQYF.

This chain links TRBV28 with TRBJ1-6; D not resolved. Trimming removed 2 bases at V and 10 bases at J, with 12 bases between. CDR1 MDHEN and CDR2 SYDVKM come from the germline V gene. The CDR3 runs to 14 residues. The CDR3 protein is CASSLTWEGSPLHF. Here the CDR3 DNA reads TGTGCCAGCAGTTTAACTTGGGAAGGATCACCCCTCCACTTT.

V and J are TRBV18 and TRBJ1-3; D is uncertain. The V and J ends lost 3 bases and 1 base respectively, with 7 bases between them. CDR1 and CDR2 from the germline V gene are KGHSH and LQKENI. The CDR3 is 14 amino acids. The CDR3 bases are TGTGCCAGCTCACCGGGCAGTTCTGGAAACACCATATATTTT. Amino acids: CASSPGSSGNTIYF.